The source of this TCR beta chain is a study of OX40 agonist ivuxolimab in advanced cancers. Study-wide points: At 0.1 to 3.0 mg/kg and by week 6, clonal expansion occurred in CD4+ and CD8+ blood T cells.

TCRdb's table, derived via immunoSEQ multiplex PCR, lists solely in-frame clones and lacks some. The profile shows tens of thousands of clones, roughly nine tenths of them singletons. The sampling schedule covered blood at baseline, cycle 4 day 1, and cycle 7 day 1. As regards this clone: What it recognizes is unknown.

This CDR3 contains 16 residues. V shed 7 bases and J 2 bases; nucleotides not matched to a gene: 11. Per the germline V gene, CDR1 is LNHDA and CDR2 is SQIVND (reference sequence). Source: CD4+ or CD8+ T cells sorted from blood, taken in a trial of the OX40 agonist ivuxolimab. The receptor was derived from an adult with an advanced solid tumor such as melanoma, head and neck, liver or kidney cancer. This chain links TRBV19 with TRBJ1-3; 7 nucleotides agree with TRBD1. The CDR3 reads CASTQLGGVTGNTIYF. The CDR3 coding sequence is TGTGCCAGTACCCAATTAGGGGGCGTCACTGGAAACACCATATATTTT.